This T cell receptor (beta chain) is drawn from a study of T cells expressing NK-cell markers. General study findings and limits: These clonotypes, the leaders elsewhere, also led the CD3+CD56-NKG2C+ fraction in four donors.

Points on this clonotype: Antigen unknown.

Germline V lookup: CDR1 DFQATT, CDR2 SNEGSKA (reference sequence). CDR3 length: 13 amino acids. TCRdb reprocessed the 5' RACE reads and keeps a single row for each CDR3 protein, giving no DNA. The listing records about 450,000 distinct CDR3 sequences. Sequences were obtained from blood T cells: a sorted CD56 or NKG2C T cell subset, CD4+ or CD8+ T cells, or bulk PBMC T cells (not recorded which). V and J are TRBV20-1 and TRBJ1-5; with no DNA, the TCRdb D assignment of TRBD1 cannot be verified. The source of this sequence is a woman aged 18-70 years in good health. The CDR3 here is CSARDIGAQPQHF.